Sequencing of this T cell receptor beta chain was carried out in a study of T cell changes during pregnancy in multiple sclerosis. V lost 6 bases to trimming and J lost 5 bases, with 10 bases between them. Germline V gene sequence: CDR1 ENHRY, CDR2 SYGVKD. The CDR3 consists of 12 residues. Libraries were prepared by immunoSEQ multiplex PCR; TCRdb keeps only in-frame clonotypes and omits some of them. In the table there are some 100,000 clones, 90% to 95% of which are singletons. The chain carries TRBV10-3 and TRBJ1-1; no definite D call. The sequence derives from a female donor with multiple sclerosis, enrolled in a pregnancy study. The specimen comprised peripheral blood, sampled in the second trimester of pregnancy. CDR3 sequence (DNA): TGTGCCATCAGCTGGGAGGGTACTGAAGCTTTCTTT. The encoded protein is CAISWEGTEAFF.